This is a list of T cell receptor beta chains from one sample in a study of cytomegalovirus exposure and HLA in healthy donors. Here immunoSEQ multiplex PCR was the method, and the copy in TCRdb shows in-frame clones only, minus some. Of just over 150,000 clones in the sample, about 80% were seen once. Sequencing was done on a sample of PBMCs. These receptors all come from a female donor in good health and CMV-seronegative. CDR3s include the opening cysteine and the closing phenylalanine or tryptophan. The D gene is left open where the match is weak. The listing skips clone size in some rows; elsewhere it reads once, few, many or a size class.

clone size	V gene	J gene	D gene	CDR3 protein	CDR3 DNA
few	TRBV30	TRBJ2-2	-	CAWSVLQATGELFF	TGTGCCTGGAGTGTACTTCAGGCGACCGGGGAGCTGTTTTTT
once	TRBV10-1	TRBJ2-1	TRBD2	CASSELAGGRPGEQFF	TGCGCCAGCAGTGAGCTAGCGGGGGGCCGCCCCGGGGAGCAGTTCTTC
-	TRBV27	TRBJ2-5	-	CASGARGQETQYF	TGTGCCAGCGGTGCTAGGGGACAAGAGACCCAGTACTTC
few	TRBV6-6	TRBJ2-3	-	CASSYSTSDTQYF	TGTGCCAGCAGTTACTCGACTTCCGATACGCAGTATTTT
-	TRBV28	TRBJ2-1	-	CASSLLTEGRYNEQFF	TGTGCCAGCAGTTTATTGACGGAGGGGAGGTACAATGAGCAGTTCTTC
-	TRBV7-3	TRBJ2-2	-	CASSLTGARTGELFF	TGTGCCAGCAGCTTAACGGGGGCTCGCACCGGGGAGCTGTTTTTT
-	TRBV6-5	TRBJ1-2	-	CASSYFEKWRGYTF	TGTGCCAGCAGTTATTTCGAAAAGTGGAGGGGCTACACCTTC
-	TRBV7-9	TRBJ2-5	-	CASSSLRGLETQYF	TGTGCCAGCAGCTCTCTCAGGGGTCTAGAGACCCAGTACTTC
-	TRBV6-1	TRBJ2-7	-	CASSTVSYEQYF	TGTGCCAGCTCGACTGTCTCCTACGAGCAGTACTTC
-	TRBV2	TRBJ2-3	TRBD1	CASSRDRRLGDTQYF	TGTGCCAGCAGCCGGGACAGGCGGTTGGGCGATACGCAGTATTTT
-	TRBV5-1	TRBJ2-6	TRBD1	CASKDPGQLLSGANVLTF	TGCGCCAGCAAAGACCCGGGACAGTTACTCTCTGGGGCCAACGTCCTGACTTTC
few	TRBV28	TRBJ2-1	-	CASSLYGAPSSYNEQFF	TGTGCCAGCAGTTTATATGGAGCTCCAAGCTCCTACAATGAGCAGTTCTTC
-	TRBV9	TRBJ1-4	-	CASSPRTGTEKLFF	TGTGCCAGCAGCCCCCGTACGGGTACTGAAAAACTGTTTTTT
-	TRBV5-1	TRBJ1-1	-	CASSYGNYMNTEAFF	TGCGCCAGCAGCTACGGGAACTACATGAACACTGAAGCTTTCTTT
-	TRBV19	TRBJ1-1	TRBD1	CASSSGQGRTEAFF	TGTGCCAGTAGTTCCGGACAGGGTAGAACTGAAGCTTTCTTT
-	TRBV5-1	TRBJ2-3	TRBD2	CASSLPLADTDTQYF	TGCGCCAGCAGCCTCCCACTAGCGGATACAGATACGCAGTATTTT
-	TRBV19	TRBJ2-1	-	CASGGTVRTDEQFF	TGTGCCAGTGGGGGGACAGTTCGTACGGATGAGCAGTTCTTC
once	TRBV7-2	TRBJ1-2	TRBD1	CASSLARTGGYTF	TGTGCCAGCAGCTTAGCCAGGACAGGAGGCTACACCTTC
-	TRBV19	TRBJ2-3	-	CASSIVRGISTDTQYF	TGTGCCAGTAGTATAGTACGCGGGATTAGCACAGATACGCAGTATTTT
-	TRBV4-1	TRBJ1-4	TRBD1	CASSVDRDEKLFF	TGCGCCAGCAGCGTGGACAGGGATGAAAAACTGTTTTTT
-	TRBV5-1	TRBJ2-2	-	CASSLVQGGTGELFF	TGCGCCAGCAGCTTGGTGCAGGGAGGCACCGGGGAGCTGTTTTTT
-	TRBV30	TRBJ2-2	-	CAWSQLFAGELFF	TGTGCCTGGAGTCAACTCTTCGCCGGGGAGCTGTTTTTT
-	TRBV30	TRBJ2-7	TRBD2	CAWSESGDYEQYF	TGTGCCTGGAGTGAGAGCGGGGACTACGAGCAGTACTTC
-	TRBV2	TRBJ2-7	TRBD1	CASRGTALPSYEQYF	TGTGCCAGCAGAGGGACAGCCCTACCCTCCTACGAGCAGTACTTC
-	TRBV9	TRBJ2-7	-	CASSPHLASTLYEQYF	TGTGCCAGCAGCCCCCACCTAGCGAGCACTCTTTACGAGCAGTACTTC
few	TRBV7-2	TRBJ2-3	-	CASSLGGESTDTQYF	TGTGCCAGCAGCTTAGGCGGAGAAAGCACAGATACGCAGTATTTT
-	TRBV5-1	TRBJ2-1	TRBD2	CASSSLAGSSYNEQFF	TGCGCCAGCAGCTCCCTAGCGGGGAGCTCCTACAATGAGCAGTTCTTC
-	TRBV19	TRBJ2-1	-	CASSIPTRAYNEQFF	TGTGCCAGTAGCATCCCCACTAGGGCCTACAATGAGCAGTTCTTC
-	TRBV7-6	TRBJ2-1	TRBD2	CASSASGGEQFF	TGTGCCAGCAGCGCGAGCGGGGGAGAGCAGTTCTTC